This T cell receptor (beta chain) emerged from a study of tumor and adjacent non-tumor tissue in lung cancer. At the level of the study: Some 4.1 million productive TCRbeta reads were obtained per sample on average.

The library came from three nested PCR rounds adapted from ARM-PCR protocols. MiXCR, applied by TCRdb to the multiplex PCR reads, yields one record per CDR3 protein. The data show roughly 220,000 distinct CDR3 sequences, with 71% seen just once and under 30% held by the top ten. Only a few counts were recorded for this clonotype. This sample's RNA came from whole unsorted tissue. Newly diagnosed lung cancer patients had thoracic surgery in China, August–late 2014, without prior chemotherapy. CDR3 length: 16 amino acids. The V and J ends lost 3 bases and 1 base respectively, with 12 bases between them.

This receptor was taken from a man between 60 and 75 years old with non-small cell lung cancer. Sequencing was carried out using lung tumor tissue. V usage is TRBV12-3 or TRBV12-4 and J usage is TRBJ2-2, with D hard to call. Here the CDR3 DNA reads TGTGCCAGCAGTTTTTTTGTCACAGTGAACACCGGGGAGCTGTTTTTT. This translates into CASSFFVTVNTGELFF.